This is a list of T cell receptor beta chains from one sample in a study of cytomegalovirus exposure and HLA in healthy donors. Sequenced by immunoSEQ multiplex PCR; TCRdb stores in-frame clones only, minus some. This sample contains 150,000 to 200,000 clones. Sequenced sample: PBMCs. The source of these receptors is a woman aged 55-70 years in good health and CMV-seronegative. CDR3s include the opening cysteine and the closing phenylalanine or tryptophan.

>TRBV11-2|TRBJ2-7
CASSSYSGAGYEQYF
>TRBV19|TRBJ2-7
CASRTQRGGAYEQYF
>TRBV7-9|TRBJ1-1
CASSPGGVVTEAFF
>TRBV5-4|TRBJ1-6
CASSFPLSPLHF
>TRBV6-1|TRBJ1-5
CASSRQGNQPQHF
>TRBV2|TRBJ1-2
CASSEAFGVYGYTF
>TRBV15|TRBJ2-1
CATSRDGPSGRTYNEQFF
>TRBV6-1|TRBJ2-5
CATRGLRVGEQYF
>TRBV18|TRBJ2-7
CASSPDRNPYEQYF
>TRBV6-5|TRBJ1-6
CASSKTVSTRSPLHF
>TRBV7-2|TRBJ2-5
CASSPVARETQYF
>TRBV27|TRBJ2-5
CASSLGQGQETQYF
>TRBV7-2|TRBJ1-6
CASSIGQLNSPLHF
>TRBV7-2|TRBJ2-7
CASSPRRTSVSYEQYF
>TRBV7-9|TRBJ1-4
CASSLRGSNEKLFF
>TRBV4-3|TRBJ2-5
CASRHYWGDPSGTQYF
>TRBV27|TRBJ2-7
CASSTGQGSYEQYF
>TRBV7-2|TRBJ1-2
CASSLQGAANYGYTF
>TRBV11-1|TRBJ2-7
CASSYTGTGVEQYF
>TRBV2|TRBJ2-2
CASKRSEVRELFF
>TRBV30|TRBJ1-4
CAWEQGNGLFF
>TRBV7-2|TRBJ1-1
CASSARQGTEAFF
>TRBV4-2|TRBJ2-7
CASSQDRDGGNSYEQYF
>TRBV2|TRBJ2-1
CASTNGGAGYNEQFF
>TRBV7-9|TRBJ1-1
CASSSGRGGTEAFF
>TRBV18|TRBJ2-5
CASSRHILAGETQYF
>TRBV27|TRBJ1-1
CASSPRTGGDTEAFF
>TRBV9|TRBJ2-1
CASSVATSSIGNEQFF
>TRBV27|TRBJ1-3
CASRPGDSRNTIYF
>TRBV7-8|TRBJ2-1
CASIDRVNEQFF
>TRBV6-5|TRBJ1-1
CASSYSPGKFEAFF
>TRBV6-6|TRBJ1-5
CASRSTGDSNQPQHF
>TRBV7-9|TRBJ2-7
CASSLDRGRFHEQYF
>TRBV7-2|TRBJ1-2
CASSTRSPRRDGYTF
>TRBV10-3|TRBJ1-3
CAITGTGGGNTIYF
>TRBV15|TRBJ1-2
CATSRDRGQTF
>TRBV5-1|TRBJ2-1
CASSSGVLNNEQFF
>TRBV2|TRBJ1-4
CASSRSSYEKLFF
>TRBV11-2|TRBJ2-1
CASSLDRGLDEQFF
>TRBV19|TRBJ2-1
CASSGRANEQFF
>TRBV7-6|TRBJ2-7
CASSLGLTPIWAGEPSYEQYF
>TRBV5-1|TRBJ2-3
CASVPEGLATDTQYF
>TRBV30|TRBJ1-2
CAWAPPGNYGYTF
>TRBV19|TRBJ2-1
CASRDPGLGNEQFF
>TRBV7-9|TRBJ2-4
CASETGGTTNIQYF